Below are 6 T cell receptor beta chains sequenced from a single sample in a study of identical twins. Via MiXCR, TCRdb re-called the 5' RACE reads, giving one row per CDR3 protein. The repertoire holds 550,000 to 700,000 distinct CDR3 sequences, with 21% as singletons. The same sample was also studied in work on T cells expressing NK-cell markers.

The specimen was PBMCs. The source of these receptors is a woman under 30 in good health.

In its sample, this clonotype was seen many times. The chain's CDR3 is CASSPGRGADTQYF. The CDR3 nucleotides are TGTGCCAGCAGCCCCGGCCGGGGGGCGGATACGCAGTATTTT. This rearrangement joins TRBV5-6 to TRBJ2-3, with a possible D match to TRBD2 (7 bases). CDR1 and CDR2 from the germline V gene are SGHDT and YYEEEE. The CDR3 extends over 14 amino acids. Trimming took off 4 bases at V and 6 bases at J, with 15 bases between the two ends. The variable domain in full, with the rest retrieved from reference TRBV5-6 and TRBJ2-3, is DAGVTQSPTHLIKTRGQQVTLRCSPKSGHDTVSWYQQALGQGPQFIFQYYEEEERQRGNFPDRFSGHQFPNYSSELNVNALLLGDSALYLCASSPGRGADTQYFGPGTRLTVL.

The J gene is TRBJ2-3, the V gene TRBV28, with 7 bases lining up with TRBD2. Looked up from germline, CDR1 is MDHEN and CDR2 is SYDVKM. The V gene end was trimmed by 4 bases and the J gene end by 4 bases; junction bases not matched to a gene: 14. CDR3 length: 17 amino acids. The CDR3 nucleotides are TGTGCCAGCAGTTCGAGACGCGGGAGAGGACCACCAGATACGCAGTATTTT. As protein: CASSSRRGRGPPDTQYF.

This clonotype showed up just a few times. The V call is TRBV11-2, the J call TRBJ2-2, with D unclear. This CDR3 has 13 amino acids. Germline loops: CDR1 SGHAT, CDR2 FQNNGV. V lost 3 bases to trimming and J lost 4 bases, with 6 bases between them. The CDR3 reads CASSFSPTGELFF. The CDR3 region has the DNA TGTGCCAGCAGCTTCTCGCCCACCGGGGAGCTGTTTTTT.

The V gene is TRBV20-1, the J gene TRBJ2-3, with TRBD2 matching 7 bases. V lost 6 bases to trimming and J lost 2 bases; unmatched junction nucleotides: 17. The CDR3 sequence is 17 residues long. Per germline, CDR1 DFQATT and CDR2 SNEGSKA (reference sequence). The CDR3 region is CSAKPRIRAGTTDTQYF. As DNA, the CDR3 is TGCAGTGCGAAGCCCCGGATAAGAGCGGGAACCACAGATACGCAGTATTTT.

This clonotype was observed many times. This chain links TRBV12-3 or TRBV12-4 with TRBJ2-2; no clear D. V dropped 2 bases and J dropped 0 bases, with 7 bases sitting between them. The length of the CDR3 is 15 residues. The CDR3 sequence is CASSLFYANTGELFF. The CDR3 coding sequence is TGTGCCAGCAGTTTATTCTACGCGAACACCGGGGAGCTGTTTTTT.

This clonotype occurred many times. The J gene is TRBJ1-1, the V gene TRBV12-3 or TRBV12-4; D might be TRBD1 (6 bases). The CDR3 length is 16 residues. V was shortened by 6 bases and J by 0 bases, with 17 bases between the two germline ends. CDR3 in amino acids: CASSPHGGRVNTEAFF. CDR3 DNA sequence: TGTGCCAGCAGCCCCCATGGGGGCAGGGTGAACACTGAAGCTTTCTTT.